This TCR beta chain was identified in a study of T-cell reconstitution after alpha-beta-depleted transplantation in children. Library preparation (for TCRbeta) was performed with unique molecular identifiers. TCRdb redid the calling of the PCR reads with MiXCR, one entry per CDR3 protein. The sample has hundreds of thousands of distinct CDR3 sequences, roughly 17% seen once. Germline V gene sequence: CDR1 SGDLS, CDR2 YYNGEE. The CDR3 consists of 13 residues. Trimming pared 0 bases from V and 5 bases from J, leaving 8 bases between. Specimen: PBMCs from the stem cell graft donor, collected from the stem cell graft. The source is a human donor who donated a stem cell graft to a child with acute myeloid leukemia. The J gene is TRBJ2-5, the V gene TRBV9; D is possibly TRBD1 (6 bases). CDR3 nucleotides: TGTGCCAGCAGCGTAGACAGGGATGAGACCCAGTACTTC. Its protein is CASSVDRDETQYF.